This T cell receptor (beta chain) appears in the sequencing data of a study of low-dose radiotherapy and immunotherapy resistance in tumors. Study overall: Each fraction for Cohort 1 was 0.5 Gy, given every 2 weeks, and the total came to 6.5 Gy. Patients took oral aspirin 300 mg daily for four cycles from cycle 1 day 1.

Primers used for first-strand cDNA, a TRAV- and TRBV-specific set, covered both alpha and beta chains. The PCR that amplified TCRs ran for around 22 cycles, relying on a constant-region primer and a V-primer adapter. From the reads, TCRdb called clonotypes with MiXCR, one entry per CDR3 protein. Of roughly 100,000 distinct CDR3 sequences in the sample, 20% to 25% were seen once. This clonotype appeared many times. Regarding time point: after trial treatment. Treatment: LDRT plus nivolumab, ipilimumab, low-dose cyclophosphamide and aspirin (RACIN trial). In the RACIN dose-escalation trial, donors got nivolumab plus ipilimumab with aspirin, cyclophosphamide and radiotherapy. Advanced solid tumors lacking tumor-infiltrating lymphocytes were present in eligible patients. V was shortened by 4 bases and J by 3 bases, with 19 bases between the two germline ends. The CDR3 is 16 residues long.

The sequencing here drew on PBMCs, taken after low-dose radiotherapy plus immunotherapy. The TCR comes from a female donor with ovarian cancer. This chain links TRBV12-3 or TRBV12-4 with TRBJ2-7; perhaps TRBD1 as D (6 bases). CDR3 sequence: CASSSGTIFGSYEQYF. DNA of the CDR3: TGTGCCAGCAGTTCCGGGACAATATTCGGAAGCTACGAGCAGTACTTC.